This T cell receptor beta chain was recorded in a study of cytomegalovirus exposure and HLA in healthy donors. In the study overall: In an early release, HLA-typed donors contributed tens of millions of unique TCR sequences.

Use of 60 Vbeta and 13 Jbeta primers characterized the PCR. Clones were sequenced by immunoSEQ multiplex PCR, and TCRdb holds only the in-frame ones, with some missing. The sample lists about 170,000 clones; under 80% were seen once. This CDR3 has 14 residues. The germline V gene encodes CDR1 SNHLY and CDR2 FYNNEI. After removal of 8 bases from V and 7 bases from J, the junction contained 9 bases not matched to a gene. Study findings and constraints: A few chains tied to CMV proved CMV antigen-specific in vitro. Later analysis identified a missense DCLRE1C variant that was linked to TCR beta V- and J-gene trimming. Later analysis revealed greater clonal expansion in HLA-associated TCR beta chains than in equally common others.

This clone was detected a few times. The antigen remains undetermined. V usage is TRBV2 and J usage is TRBJ1-1, with TRBD1 identical over 11 bases. The TCR was taken from a man aged 35 to 55 in good health and CMV-seronegative. Sequencing was performed on PBMCs. CDR3 sequence reads: CASPPRGTGGEAFF. The CDR3 coding sequence is TGTGCCAGCCCCCCTCGGGGGACAGGGGGTGAAGCTTTCTTT.